These 30 T cell receptor beta chains came from one sample sequenced in a study of cytomegalovirus exposure and HLA in healthy donors. Data came from immunoSEQ multiplex PCR; TCRdb stores just in-frame clones and leaves some out. Found here are 70,000 to 90,000 clones, roughly 80% of them singletons; the top ten hold 2.5% to 3.5%. Sequenced: PBMCs. The source of these receptors is a young man in good health and CMV-seronegative.

The chain recombines TRBV5-1 with TRBJ2-1; 7 bases agree with TRBD2. V lost 4 bases to trimming and J lost 8 bases; unmatched junction nucleotides: 18. The CDR3 is 17 residues long. CDR1 is SGHRS and CDR2 is YFSETQ in the germline V gene. CDR3 DNA: TGCGCCAGCAGCGCTCTCTCATATCGTGGGAGGGCCCATGAGCAGTTCTTC. It specifies CASSALSYRGRAHEQFF.

CDR3 nucleotides: TGTGCCAGCAGCTTAAATTCTCGCCAAGAGACCCAGTACTTC. Its translation: CASSLNSRQETQYF. V usage is TRBV7-3 and J usage is TRBJ2-5; unclear D gene. This CDR3 contains 14 residues. Germline CDR1 SGHTA, CDR2 FQGTGA. Trimming took 1 base from V and 1 from J, leaving 7 bases between them.

This CDR3 reads CASSEARRPGGVDEQFF. As DNA, the CDR3 is TGTGCCAGCAGTGAAGCGCGTCGGCCGGGGGGGGTGGATGAGCAGTTCTTC. V and J are TRBV2 and TRBJ2-1, with 8 bases fitting TRBD2. The CDR3 is made up of 17 amino acids. Per germline, CDR1 SNHLY and CDR2 FYNNEI. J lost 8 bases, V lost 0 bases, and 12 bases had no gene match.

The chain links TRBV6-1 to TRBJ2-7; TRBD1 aligns across 8 bases. V was clipped by 6 bases and J by 1 base; unmatched bases: 5. The germline gives CDR1 MNHNS, CDR2 SASEGT. This CDR3 contains 14 residues. CDR3 sequence (DNA): TGTGCCAGCAGCGACGACAGGGGATCCTACGAGCAGTACTTC. Protein product: CASSDDRGSYEQYF.

The chain has TRBV28 and TRBJ2-7; D is possibly TRBD1 (5 bases). V dropped 3 bases and J dropped 4 bases, with 13 bases sitting between them. Per germline, CDR1 MDHEN and CDR2 SYDVKM. This CDR3 is built from 14 residues. In DNA form, the CDR3 reads TGTGCCAGCAGTTTTGAGCAGGGTGTATACGAGCAGTACTTC. It encodes CASSFEQGVYEQYF.

The V call is TRBV19, the J call TRBJ1-5; D is unresolved. The CDR3 is made up of 14 amino acids. V was cut by 5 bases and J by 0 bases, with 8 bases left in between. Per germline, CDR1 LNHDA and CDR2 SQIVND (reference sequence). DNA of the CDR3: TGTGCCAGTAGTGGGTACAGTAGCAATCAGCCCCAGCATTTT. The encoded protein is CASSGYSSNQPQHF.

This chain connects TRBV29-1 to TRBJ2-1, with D unclear. Germline loops: CDR1 SQVTM, CDR2 ANQGSEA. Trimming took 4 bases from V and 4 from J, leaving 11 bases between them. The CDR3 is 13 amino acids. The CDR3 here is CSVGLTAYNEQFF. As DNA, the CDR3 is TGCAGCGTTGGCCTCACAGCTTACAATGAGCAGTTCTTC.

CDR3 coding DNA: TGTGCCAGAAGCGGGGGGGGGACAGGCACCGACGAGCAGTACGTC. Protein sequence: CARSGGGTGTDEQYV. The V gene is TRBV5-3, the J gene TRBJ2-7, with D perhaps matching TRBD1 (8 bases). TRBV5-3 is an ORF, with its function uncertain. This CDR3 is 15 amino acids long. V lost 4 bases and J 5 bases, leaving 19 bases between the germline ends.

The chain employs TRBV7-3 and TRBJ1-2; the D is unclear. The CDR3 has 12 amino acids. Trimming shortened V by 5 bases and J by 8 bases, and 12 bases separated the two germline ends. CDR1 is SGHTA and CDR2 is FQGTGA in the germline V gene. CDR3 nucleotide sequence: TGTGCCAGCAGCGACGGGGTTAAGGGCTACACCTTC. The encoded protein is CASSDGVKGYTF.

This sequence joins TRBV11-2 and TRBJ2-5; 12 nucleotides line up with TRBD2. V lost 5 bases to trimming and J lost 6 bases; unmatched junction nucleotides: 7. Germline lookup yields CDR1 SGHAT and CDR2 FQNNGV. This CDR3 comprises 15 residues. DNA for the CDR3: TGTGCCAGCAGCGAAACTAGCGGGAGGATAAAGACCCAGTACTTC. Its translation: CASSETSGRIKTQYF.

The chain combines TRBV18 with TRBJ2-5, with D uncertain. CDR3 length: 15 amino acids. Germline CDR1 and CDR2: KGHSH and LQKENI. Trimming left V 5 bases short and J 4 bases short, with 17 bases between. The CDR3: CASSSDLGGRETQYF. As DNA, the CDR3 is TGTGCCAGCTCATCCGACCTGGGTGGGCGAGAGACCCAGTACTTC.

This chain joins TRBV7-6 and TRBJ2-1, with TRBD1 as a possible D gene (5 bases). Germline values: CDR1 SGHVS, CDR2 FNYEAQ. V lost 1 base, J lost 4 bases, and 14 bases lay in between. There are 16 residues in the CDR3. CDR3 sequence reads: CASSLEIDAGYNEQFF. The CDR3 nucleotides are TGTGCCAGCAGCTTAGAGATAGATGCAGGGTACAATGAGCAGTTCTTC.

The rearrangement links TRBV5-1 to TRBJ1-3; D possibly corresponds to TRBD1 (5 bases). The V end was cut by 5 bases, the J end by 8 bases, with 17 bases between. From germline, CDR1 is SGHRS and CDR2 YFSETQ. The CDR3 is 14 amino acids. Here the CDR3 DNA reads TGCGCCAGCAGTCTAAGCTGGGGCCTCGACACCATATATTTT. Translation: CASSLSWGLDTIYF.

Worth noting for this clone: The sample has other DNA sequences that encode this CDR3 too. The CDR3 nucleotides are TGTGCCAGTAGTGCGACTAGCGGGAGCTACAATGAGCAGTTCTTC. Its protein product is CASSATSGSYNEQFF. The V and J genes are TRBV19 and TRBJ2-1; 12 positions agree with TRBD2. The CDR3 loop spans 15 amino acids. Trimming cost V 5 bases and J 3 bases; bases outside gene matches: 2. CDR1 and CDR2 from the germline V gene are LNHDA and SQIVND (reference sequence).

This clone was picked up a small number of times. The CDR3 loop is CASSSQTGGGGYTF. CDR3 nucleotide sequence: TGTGCCAGCAGCTCCCAGACAGGGGGTGGTGGCTACACCTTC. This chain connects TRBV7-8 to TRBJ1-2; TRBD1 matches at 9 bases. Per the germline V gene, CDR1 is SGHVS and CDR2 is FQNEAQ. Losses at the gene ends were 4 bases for V and 7 bases for J; bases not matched to a gene: 7. The CDR3 loop spans 14 amino acids.

This clone was seen a few times. This specimen includes other DNA sequences encoding the same CDR3. CDR3 in amino acids: CSRGHGTEAFF. The CDR3 DNA sequence: TGCAGTAGGGGACATGGCACTGAAGCTTTCTTT. This chain joins TRBV20-1 and TRBJ1-1; a possible D gene is TRBD1 (6 bases). Germline lookup yields CDR1 DFQATT and CDR2 SNEGSKA (reference sequence). Deletions cut 8 bases from V and 4 bases from J, with 11 bases between. The CDR3 is made up of 11 amino acids.

This chain links TRBV7-6 with TRBJ2-3; D call uncertain. V was clipped by 1 base and J by 6 bases, with 8 bases between them. The CDR3 sequence is 13 residues long. Germline assignment: CDR1 SGHVS and CDR2 FNYEAQ. The CDR3 is CASSLESEDTQYF. As DNA, the CDR3 is TGTGCCAGCAGCTTAGAGAGTGAGGATACGCAGTATTTT.

The chain recombines TRBV6-6 with TRBJ1-2; D is unclear. Germline-derived CDR1 and CDR2 are MNHNY and SVGAGI (reference sequence). This CDR3 spans 14 amino acids. Between the trimmed V and J ends, which lost 2 bases and 1 base, there was a span of 8 bases. The CDR3 DNA reads TGTGCCAGCAGTTACCGAGGGTTTAACTATGGCTACACCTTC. Translating gives CASSYRGFNYGYTF.

This clone was seen only once. The V gene is TRBV28, the J gene TRBJ2-2; 8 nucleotides align to TRBD2. Germline V gene data show CDR1 as MDHEN and CDR2 as SYDVKM. The CDR3 sequence is 16 residues long. Unmatched junction bases numbered 7, after V lost 2 bases and J lost 5 bases. The CDR3 region has the DNA TGTGCCAGCAGTTTAGTATTAGCGGGACGAACCGGGGAGCTGTTTTTT. Translated: CASSLVLAGRTGELFF. Full variable domain (rest looked up from reference TRBV28 and TRBJ2-2): DVKVTQSSRYLVKRTGEKVFLECVQDMDHENMFWYRQDPGLGLRLIYFSYDVKMKEKGDIPEGYSVSREKKERFSLILESASTNQTSMYLCASSLVLAGRTGELFFGEGSRLTVL.

The chain recombines TRBV4-2 with TRBJ2-6; D possibly corresponds to TRBD1 (6 bases). The CDR3 loop spans 15 amino acids. The V gene's germline CDR1 is LGHNA and CDR2 YNFKEQ. The germline V and J ends were trimmed by 4 bases and 4 bases, with 11 bases remaining between them. CDR3 sequence reads: CASSPTGTGANVLTF. In DNA, the CDR3 is TGTGCCAGCAGCCCTACAGGGACCGGGGCCAACGTCCTGACTTTC.

In nucleotides, the CDR3 is TGTGCCAGCGCGCTCGCGGGACTGGACACTGAAGCTTTCTTT. Its protein product is CASALAGLDTEAFF. The chain is built from TRBV18 and TRBJ1-1, with a weak D call TRBD1 (5 bases). The CDR3 totals 14 residues. Between the trimmed V and J ends, which lost 8 bases and 3 bases, there was a span of 16 bases. Germline assignment: CDR1 KGHSH and CDR2 LQKENI.

This sequence joins TRBV5-4 and TRBJ2-3; 10 bases line up with TRBD1. V lost 4 bases and J lost 2; bases outside the gene matches: 4. The CDR3 has 15 amino acids. Germline V gene sequence: CDR1 SGHNT, CDR2 YYREEE (reference sequence). CDR3 nucleotides: TGTGCCAGCAGCCCAGGACAGGGGGACACAGATACGCAGTATTTT. This encodes CASSPGQGDTDTQYF.

The rearrangement joins TRBV11-2 to TRBJ2-2; 13 nucleotides line up with TRBD2. Germline loops: CDR1 SGHAT, CDR2 FQNNGV. J lost 0 bases, V lost 4 bases, and 8 bases had no gene match. The CDR3 loop spans 19 amino acids. CDR3 protein: CASSSRSTSGGANTGELFF. As DNA, the CDR3 is TGTGCCAGCAGCTCAAGATCAACTAGCGGGGGGGCGAACACCGGGGAGCTGTTTTTT.

This chain links TRBV7-2 with TRBJ2-7; the match to TRBD2 covers 9 bases. V was clipped by 6 bases and J by 2 bases; unmatched bases: 5. CDR3 length equals 14 residues. CDR1 and CDR2 from the germline V gene are SGHTA and FQGNSA. The CDR3 is CASSYLAGPYEQYV. The DNA of the CDR3 is TGTGCCAGCAGTTATCTAGCGGGGCCCTACGAGCAGTACGTC.

The V call is TRBV19, the J call TRBJ1-3; 7 bases align to TRBD1. CDR1 is LNHDA and CDR2 is SQIVND in the germline V gene (reference sequence). This CDR3 is 15 amino acids long. The ends lost 10 bases at V and 3 bases at J; junction bases unmatched: 12. The CDR3 DNA is TGTGCCACTTGGACAGGCAGGGGACTTGGAAACACCATATATTTT. This sequence encodes CATWTGRGLGNTIYF.

This chain links TRBV9 with TRBJ2-7; TRBD1 matches at 9 bases. The CDR3 consists of 14 residues. Germline V gene sequence: CDR1 SGDLS, CDR2 YYNGEE. V shed 4 bases, J shed 3 bases, and the junction held 5 bases outside the gene matches. As DNA, the CDR3 is TGTGCCAGCAGCCTCGGGACAGGGTTCTACGAGCAGTACTTC. Its protein product is CASSLGTGFYEQYF.

The rearrangement joins TRBV7-9 to TRBJ2-5, with 12 bases fitting TRBD1. The CDR3 extends over 16 amino acids. Germline-derived CDR1 and CDR2 are SEHNR and FQNEAQ (reference sequence). V was pared by 5 bases and J by 7 bases, with 11 bases of the junction left unmatched. The CDR3 loop reads CASSLGTGGRPGTQYF. CDR3 nucleotides: TGTGCCAGCAGCCTGGGGACAGGGGGCCGCCCGGGGACCCAGTACTTC.

The chain joins TRBV28 to TRBJ2-1; D call uncertain. The germline V and J ends were trimmed by 2 bases and 15 bases, with 20 bases remaining between them. Looked up from germline, CDR1 is MDHEN and CDR2 is SYDVKM. There are 14 residues in the CDR3. Written as DNA, the CDR3 is TGTGCCAGCAGTTTAACTTCATCCGTCCCAATGCCGTTCTTC. As protein: CASSLTSSVPMPFF.

This chain uses TRBV6-5 with TRBJ2-3; the D gene is possibly TRBD2 (6 bases). The V end was cut by 6 bases, the J end by 3 bases, with 10 bases between. Per the germline V gene, CDR1 is MNHEY and CDR2 is SVGAGI. This CDR3 comprises 13 residues. CDR3 coding DNA: TGTGCCAGCAGGGGACTCGGGACAGATACGCAGTATTTT. It translates to CASRGLGTDTQYF.

This chain uses TRBV28 with TRBJ2-7, with 7 bases fitting TRBD1. V lost 4 bases to trimming and J lost 4 bases; unmatched junction nucleotides: 7. This CDR3 is 14 amino acids long. Germline CDR1 is MDHEN and CDR2 is SYDVKM. This chain's CDR3 is CASSSRGQVYEQYV. CDR3 DNA sequence: TGTGCCAGCAGTTCGAGAGGACAGGTATACGAGCAGTACGTC.